The clone carrying this TCR beta chain was seen more than once but under ten times. Its antigen remains unknown. Trimming pared 4 bases from V and 0 bases from J, leaving 19 bases between. This CDR3 region has 18 residues. Germline assignment: CDR1 MDHEN and CDR2 SYDVKM. The data stem from a study of identical twins. Study outcomes and limitations: The study reached conclusions through statistical analysis that was cross-sectional, not following the same donors. Within cord blood, abundant beta clonotypes carried fewer insertions, but memory repertoires showed no such trend.

Addition of a universal primer site occurred through template switching, and cDNA carried unique molecular identifiers. MiXCR, run by TCRdb on the 5' RACE reads, gives a single entry per CDR3 protein. The sample carries 1.5 million to 2 million distinct CDR3 sequences, around 29% recorded once. The TCR was taken from a newborn girl in good health. The chain uses TRBV28 and TRBJ2-1; TRBD1 is a possible D gene (5 bases). Source material: cord blood. The DNA of the CDR3 is TGTGCCAGCAGTTCAGCCCCGCAGACAGTGAGCTCCTACAATGAGCAGTTCTTC. Its translation is CASSSAPQTVSSYNEQFF.